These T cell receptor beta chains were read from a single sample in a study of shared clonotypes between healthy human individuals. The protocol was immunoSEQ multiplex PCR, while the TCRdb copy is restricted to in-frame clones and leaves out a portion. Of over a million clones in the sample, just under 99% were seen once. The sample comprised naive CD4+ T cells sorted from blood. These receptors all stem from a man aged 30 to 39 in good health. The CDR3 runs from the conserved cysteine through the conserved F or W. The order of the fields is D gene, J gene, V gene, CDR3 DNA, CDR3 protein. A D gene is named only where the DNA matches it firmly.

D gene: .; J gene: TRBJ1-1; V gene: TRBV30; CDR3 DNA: TGTGCCTGGAGTCACACATTTATTCGGAACACTGAAGCTTTCTTT; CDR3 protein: CAWSHTFIRNTEAFF
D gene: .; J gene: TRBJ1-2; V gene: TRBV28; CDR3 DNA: TGTGCCAGCAGTAAAGGGACCGCCCTGGGTGGCTACACCTTC; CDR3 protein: CASSKGTALGGYTF
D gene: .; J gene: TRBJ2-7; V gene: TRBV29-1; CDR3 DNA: TGCAGCGTTGAAGGCCACACCTACGAGCAGTACTTC; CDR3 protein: CSVEGHTYEQYF
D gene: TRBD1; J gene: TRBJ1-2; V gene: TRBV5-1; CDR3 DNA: TGCGCCAGCAGCTTGTCCGGGACAGGGGTGGACGGCTACACCTTC; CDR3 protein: CASSLSGTGVDGYTF
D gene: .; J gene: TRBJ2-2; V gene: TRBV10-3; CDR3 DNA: TGTGCCATCATGGGGGGCCCCAACACCGGGGAGCTGTTTTTT; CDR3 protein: CAIMGGPNTGELFF
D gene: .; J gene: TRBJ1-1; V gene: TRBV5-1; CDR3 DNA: TGCGCCAGCAGCTTGGACAGCACTGAAGCTTTCTTT; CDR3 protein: CASSLDSTEAFF
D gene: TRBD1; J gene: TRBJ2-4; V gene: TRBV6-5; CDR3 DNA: TGTGCCAGCAGCCGGACAGGGGGAAAAAACATTCAGTACTTC; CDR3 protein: CASSRTGGKNIQYF
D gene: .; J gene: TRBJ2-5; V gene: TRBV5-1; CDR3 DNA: TGCGCCAGCAGCTTGGTGACTAGTATCTCATACCAAGAGACCCAGTACTTC; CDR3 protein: CASSLVTSISYQETQYF
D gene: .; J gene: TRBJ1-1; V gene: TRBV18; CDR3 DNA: TGTGCCAGCTCACCACTCGAAGTGCGGGGGGCAGACACTGAAGCTTTCTTT; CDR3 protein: CASSPLEVRGADTEAFF
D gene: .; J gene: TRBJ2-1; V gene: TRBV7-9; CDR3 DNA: TGTGCCAGCAGCTTAGGCTCAGGGATCATCTACAATGAGCAGTTCTTC; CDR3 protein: CASSLGSGIIYNEQFF
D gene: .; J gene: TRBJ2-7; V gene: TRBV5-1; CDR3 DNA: TGCGCCAGCAGCTTCGCCGGGGACGAGCAGTACTTC; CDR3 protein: CASSFAGDEQYF
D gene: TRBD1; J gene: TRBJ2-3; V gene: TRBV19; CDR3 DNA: TGTGCCAGTAGTTCCCGGGACAGGGGATATACGCAGTATTTT; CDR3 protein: CASSSRDRGYTQYF
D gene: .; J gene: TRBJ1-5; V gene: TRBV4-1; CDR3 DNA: TGCGCCAGCAGCCAAGAAGGGGGGCCTTGGGCAGTCAGGAATCAGCCCCAGCATTTT; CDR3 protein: CASSQEGGPWAVRNQPQHF
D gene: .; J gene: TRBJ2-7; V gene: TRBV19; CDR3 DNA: TGTGCCAGTTCTAGGTCCTCAGACTACGAGCAGTACTTC; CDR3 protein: CASSRSSDYEQYF
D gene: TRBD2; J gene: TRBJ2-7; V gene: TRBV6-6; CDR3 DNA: TGTGCCAGCAGTTCCCGACTAGCCCGCTACGAGCAGTACTTC; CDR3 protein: CASSSRLARYEQYF
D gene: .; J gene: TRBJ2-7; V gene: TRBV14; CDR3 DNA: TGTGCCAGCAGCCAAGGGCACGAGCAGTACTTC; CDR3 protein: CASSQGHEQYF